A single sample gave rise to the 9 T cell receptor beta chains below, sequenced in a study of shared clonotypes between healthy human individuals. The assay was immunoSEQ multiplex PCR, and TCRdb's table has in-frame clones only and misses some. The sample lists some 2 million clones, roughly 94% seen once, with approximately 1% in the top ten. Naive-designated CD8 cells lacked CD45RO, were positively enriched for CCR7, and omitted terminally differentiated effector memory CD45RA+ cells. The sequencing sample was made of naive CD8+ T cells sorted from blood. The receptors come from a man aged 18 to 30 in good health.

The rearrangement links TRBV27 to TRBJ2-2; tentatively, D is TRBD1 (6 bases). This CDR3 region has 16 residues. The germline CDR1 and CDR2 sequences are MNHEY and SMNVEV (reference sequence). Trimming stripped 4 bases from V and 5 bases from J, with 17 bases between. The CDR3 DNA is TGTGCCAGCAGTTCCCCCAGGGGTTCGGAAACCGGGGAGCTGTTTTTT. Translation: CASSSPRGSETGELFF.

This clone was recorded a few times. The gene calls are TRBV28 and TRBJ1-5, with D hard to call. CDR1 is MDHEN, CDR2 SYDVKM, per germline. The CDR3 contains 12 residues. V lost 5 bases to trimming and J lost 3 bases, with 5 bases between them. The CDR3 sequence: CASSPPNQPQHF. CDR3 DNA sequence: TGTGCCAGCAGTCCGCCCAATCAGCCCCAGCATTTT. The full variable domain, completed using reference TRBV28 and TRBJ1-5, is DVKVTQSSRYLVKRTGEKVFLECVQDMDHENMFWYRQDPGLGLRLIYFSYDVKMKEKGDIPEGYSVSREKKERFSLILESASTNQTSMYLCASSPPNQPQHFGDGTRLSIL.

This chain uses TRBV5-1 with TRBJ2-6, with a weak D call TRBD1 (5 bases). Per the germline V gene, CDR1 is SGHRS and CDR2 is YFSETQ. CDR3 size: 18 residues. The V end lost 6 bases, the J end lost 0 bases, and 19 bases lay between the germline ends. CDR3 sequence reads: CASTPSARATSGANVLTF. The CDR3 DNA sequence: TGCGCCAGCACTCCTTCGGCCAGGGCCACCTCTGGGGCCAACGTCCTGACTTTC.

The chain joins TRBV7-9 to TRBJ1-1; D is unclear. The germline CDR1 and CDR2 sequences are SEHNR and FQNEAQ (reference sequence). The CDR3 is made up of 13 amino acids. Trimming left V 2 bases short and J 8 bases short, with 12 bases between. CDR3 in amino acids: CASSLLEEIEAFF. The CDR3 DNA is TGTGCCAGCAGCTTATTGGAGGAGATCGAAGCTTTCTTT.

CDR3 sequence: CASGPGGAYYGYTF. The CDR3 coding sequence is TGTGCCAGCGGACCAGGGGGCGCATACTATGGCTACACCTTC. This chain uses TRBV27 with TRBJ1-2; 8 bases fit TRBD1. Germline assignment: CDR1 MNHEY and CDR2 SMNVEV (reference sequence). Unmatched junction bases numbered 8, after V lost 8 bases and J lost 3 bases. The CDR3 length is 14 residues.

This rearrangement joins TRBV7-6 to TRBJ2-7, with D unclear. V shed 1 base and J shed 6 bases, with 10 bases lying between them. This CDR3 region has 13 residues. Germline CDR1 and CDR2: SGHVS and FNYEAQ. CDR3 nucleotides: TGTGCCAGCAGCTTAGACCCGGGTCCCGAGCAGTACTTC. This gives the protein CASSLDPGPEQYF.

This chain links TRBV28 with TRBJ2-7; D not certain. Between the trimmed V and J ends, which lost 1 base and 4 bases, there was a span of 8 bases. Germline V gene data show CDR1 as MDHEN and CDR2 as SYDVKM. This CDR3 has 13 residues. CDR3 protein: CASSLSPYYEQYF. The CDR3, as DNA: TGTGCCAGCAGTTTATCCCCTTATTACGAGCAGTACTTC.

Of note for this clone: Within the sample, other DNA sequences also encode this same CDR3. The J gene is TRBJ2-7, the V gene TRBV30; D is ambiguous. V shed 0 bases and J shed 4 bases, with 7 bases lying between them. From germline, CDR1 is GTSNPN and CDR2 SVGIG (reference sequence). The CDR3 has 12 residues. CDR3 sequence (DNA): TGTGCCTGGAGTGTCAATTCGTACGAGCAGTACTTC. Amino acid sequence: CAWSVNSYEQYF.

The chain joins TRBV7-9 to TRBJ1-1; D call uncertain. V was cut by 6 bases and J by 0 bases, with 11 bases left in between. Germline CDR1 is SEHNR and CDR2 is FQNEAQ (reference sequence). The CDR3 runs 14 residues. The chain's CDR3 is CASSAGILNTEAFF. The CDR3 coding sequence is TGTGCCAGCAGTGCGGGAATTTTGAACACTGAAGCTTTCTTT.